A single sample is the source of the 26 T cell receptor beta chains below, sequenced in a study of blood T cell repertoires in COVID-19. Libraries were prepared by immunoSEQ multiplex PCR; TCRdb keeps only in-frame clonotypes and omits some of them. The table includes a few hundred thousand clones, 75% to 90% detected once. The specimen was PBMCs or T cells enriched from blood (not recorded which). Receptor source: a man between 18 and 29 years old who had recovered from COVID-19.

There are a few counts of this clone. The chain uses TRBV7-2 and TRBJ2-2, with 11 bases identical to TRBD2. This CDR3 contains 15 residues. Germline values: CDR1 SGHTA, CDR2 FQGNSA. Unmatched junction bases numbered 4, after V lost 6 bases and J lost 4 bases. The CDR3 bases are TGTGCCAGCAGACGGACTAGCGGGCGCACCGGGGAGCTGTTTTTT. Encoded protein: CASRRTSGRTGELFF.

CDR3 sequence reads: CASSQPQGAITGELFF. The CDR3 DNA sequence: TGCGCCAGCAGCCAACCCCAGGGGGCGATCACCGGGGAGCTGTTTTTT. The chain uses TRBV4-1 and TRBJ2-2; TRBD1 aligns across 8 bases. Germline V lookup: CDR1 MGHRA, CDR2 YSYEKL. The ends lost 2 bases at V and 4 bases at J; junction bases unmatched: 6. The CDR3 runs 16 residues.

The chain is built from TRBV19 and TRBJ2-2; D is perhaps TRBD2 (6 bases). This CDR3 comprises 16 residues. Germline V gene lookup returns CDR1 LNHDA and CDR2 SQIVND (reference sequence). V lost 3 bases and J 7 bases, leaving 18 bases between the germline ends. The CDR3 bases are TGTGCCAGTAGTATCGGTGGGGGACTTCTTTTCGGGGAGCTGTTTTTT. Encoded protein: CASSIGGGLLFGELFF.

The V call is TRBV4-1, the J call TRBJ1-2, with a possible D match to TRBD1 (6 bases). There are 19 residues in the CDR3. Germline CDR1 is MGHRA and CDR2 is YSYEKL. Deletions cut 0 bases from V and 5 bases from J, with 25 bases between. Written as DNA, the CDR3 is TGCGCCAGCAGCCAAGATATCTATCCTCGGACGACAGGTTCGTATGGCTACACCTTC. Protein product: CASSQDIYPRTTGSYGYTF.

The rearrangement links TRBV28 to TRBJ2-7; D is perhaps TRBD2 (6 bases). The length of the CDR3 is 15 residues. V lost 4 bases and J 3 bases, leaving 16 bases between the germline ends. The germline V gene has CDR1 MDHEN and CDR2 SYDVKM. In DNA, the CDR3 is TGTGCCAGCAGTTCCCCCGCTAGCGCCTACTACGAGCAGTACTTC. Its protein is CASSSPASAYYEQYF.

The rearrangement joins TRBV29-1 to TRBJ1-1; weak D call: TRBD1 (6 bases). Trimming pared 4 bases from V and 7 bases from J, leaving 19 bases between. The germline gives CDR1 SQVTM, CDR2 ANQGSEA. The CDR3 covers 14 residues. CDR3 residues: CSVGLQDEQGEAFF. CDR3 nucleotides: TGCAGCGTTGGGCTTCAAGATGAACAGGGTGAAGCTTTCTTT.

A word on this clone: Other DNA sequences in the sample encode the same CDR3. The chain employs TRBV28 and TRBJ1-5, with D possibly matching TRBD1 (5 bases). V was pared by 4 bases and J by 0 bases, with 7 bases between. CDR1 is MDHEN and CDR2 is SYDVKM in the germline V gene. CDR3 length: 14 amino acids. The CDR3 spells CASSSGGSNQPQHF. The DNA of the CDR3 is TGTGCCAGCAGTTCCGGGGGTAGCAATCAGCCCCAGCATTTT.

The V call is TRBV5-4, the J call TRBJ2-5; 12 nucleotides match TRBD2. Per germline, CDR1 SGHNT and CDR2 YYREEE (reference sequence). The CDR3 covers 15 residues. V lost 5 bases to trimming and J lost 6 bases; unmatched junction nucleotides: 8. As DNA, the CDR3 is TGTGCCAGCAGTCGCTCTAGCGGGGGGGCCAAGACCCAGTACTTC. Translating it yields CASSRSSGGAKTQYF.

The chain joins TRBV6-5 to TRBJ2-2; D is possibly TRBD1 (5 bases). V was cut by 2 bases and J by 2 bases, with 12 bases left in between. CDR3 length: 16 amino acids. Germline loops: CDR1 MNHEY, CDR2 SVGAGI. CDR3 DNA: TGTGCCAGCAGTTACCCATCGGACATTAACACCGGGGAGCTGTTTTTT. The encoded protein is CASSYPSDINTGELFF.

The chain links TRBV7-9 to TRBJ2-1; TRBD1 agrees at 7 bases. V was clipped by 1 base and J by 4 bases; unmatched bases: 13. The CDR3 has 18 amino acids. Germline CDR1 is SEHNR and CDR2 is FQNEAQ (reference sequence). The CDR3 is CASSLGGTAVGSYNEQFF. The DNA of the CDR3 is TGTGCCAGCAGCTTAGGGGGGACAGCGGTTGGGTCTTACAATGAGCAGTTCTTC.

This chain uses TRBV12-5 with TRBJ2-2; tentatively, D is TRBD2 (6 bases). The V and J ends lost 0 bases and 0 bases respectively, with 17 bases between them. Looked up from germline, CDR1 is LGHNT and CDR2 is FRNRAP. This CDR3 region has 19 residues. The CDR3 is CASGLVRVGGRPNTGELFF. The CDR3 bases are TGTGCTAGTGGTTTGGTACGGGTCGGGGGACGGCCGAACACCGGGGAGCTGTTTTTT.

The chain combines TRBV21-1 with TRBJ2-7; the table's D call of TRBD1 was not tested on the DNA. TRBV21-1 is described as a pseudogene. CDR3 length: 17 amino acids. CDR3 sequence reads: CASSKVGGLRGRGKQYF. DNA of the CDR3: TGTGCCAGCAGCAAAGTTGGAGGGCTCAGGGGGCGAGGTAAGCAGTACTTC.

J is TRBJ1-1 and V is TRBV12-2; the table's D call TRBD1 went unverified against the DNA. TRBV12-2 is a recognized pseudogene. The CDR3 is 21 residues long. The CDR3 spells CASRLAPTGVEVRVVNTEAFF. The CDR3 nucleotides are TGTGCAAGTCGCTTAGCCCCAACAGGGGTGGAAGTACGGGTGGTGAACACTGAAGCTTTCTTT.

This clone was observed a handful of times. The chain carries TRBV6-1 and TRBJ1-3; D is uncertain. The CDR3 runs to 15 residues. The V end lost 0 bases, the J end lost 4 bases, and 10 bases lay between the germline ends. Germline CDR1 MNHNS, CDR2 SASEGT. The CDR3 sequence is CASSEARGSGNTIYF. As DNA, the CDR3 is TGTGCCAGCAGTGAAGCGCGGGGATCCGGAAACACCATATATTTT.

The rearrangement joins TRBV2 to TRBJ1-5, with D unclear. The CDR3 has 13 amino acids. V gave up 6 bases and J gave up 4 bases, with 10 bases separating them. CDR1 and CDR2 (germline): SNHLY, FYNNEI. The CDR3 spells CASSLRGNQPQHF. The CDR3 DNA is TGTGCCAGCAGCCTTAGAGGGAATCAGCCCCAGCATTTT.

This chain joins TRBV19 and TRBJ1-4; no definite D call. CDR1 is LNHDA and CDR2 is SQIVND in the germline V gene (reference sequence). V gave up 4 bases and J gave up 8 bases, with 20 bases separating them. CDR3 length: 16 amino acids. The CDR3 DNA reads TGTGCCAGTAGTACGAGAAGCACAGCTTCCTTGGAAAAACTGTTTTTT. Protein product: CASSTRSTASLEKLFF.

The chain combines TRBV6-5 with TRBJ2-7; 7 bases match TRBD1. The germline V gene has CDR1 MNHEY and CDR2 SVGAGI. CDR3 length: 13 amino acids. V lost 7 bases to trimming and J lost 5 bases; unmatched junction nucleotides: 8. CDR3 bases: TGTGCCAGCACCCCGACAGGGTACCACGAGCAGTACTTC. This codes for CASTPTGYHEQYF.

This sequence joins TRBV6-5 and TRBJ1-1; D is unresolved. Germline V CDR1 and CDR2: MNHEY, SVGAGI. The CDR3 extends over 11 amino acids. V lost 6 bases and J 3 bases, leaving 5 bases between the germline ends. Here the CDR3 reads CASRRDTEAFF. CDR3 DNA: TGTGCCAGCAGGAGAGACACTGAAGCTTTCTTT.

The V call is TRBV7-2, the J call TRBJ2-2, with 7 bases aligning to TRBD2. Losses at the gene ends were 4 bases for V and 0 bases for J; bases not matched to a gene: 5. The CDR3 sequence is 16 residues long. Germline CDR1 SGHTA, CDR2 FQGNSA. CDR3 coding DNA: TGTGCCAGCAGCTGGGCCGGGACTACGAACACCGGGGAGCTGTTTTTT. Encoded protein: CASSWAGTTNTGELFF.

V gene TRBV2 combines with J gene TRBJ2-1; TRBD2 aligns across 11 bases. V lost 9 bases to trimming and J lost 1 base; unmatched junction nucleotides: 5. Germline CDR1 and CDR2: SNHLY and FYNNEI. The length of the CDR3 is 15 residues. CDR3 sequence reads: CARGRLAGSYNEQFF. As DNA, the CDR3 is TGTGCCAGGGGGAGACTAGCGGGATCCTACAATGAGCAGTTCTTC.

The rearrangement links TRBV6-5 to TRBJ2-3; tentatively, D is TRBD1 (6 bases). Germline V CDR1 and CDR2: MNHEY, SVGAGI. V lost 6 bases to trimming and J lost 2 bases, with 15 bases between them. The CDR3 contains 15 residues. The CDR3 region has the DNA TGTGCCAGCAGCCGGGACACGACCTTCACAGATACGCAGTATTTT. Protein: CASSRDTTFTDTQYF.

This clone is a singleton in its sample. The chain is built from TRBV29-1 and TRBJ1-1; 7 bases line up with TRBD1. This CDR3 is 15 amino acids long. CDR1 and CDR2 (germline): SQVTM, ANQGSEA. Trimming cost V 4 bases and J 5 bases; bases outside gene matches: 13. CDR3 sequence: CSVAYEGAVGTEAFF. The CDR3 DNA reads as TGCAGCGTTGCTTACGAGGGGGCGGTGGGGACTGAAGCTTTCTTT.

V gene TRBV7-8 combines with J gene TRBJ2-5; maybe TRBD1 (5 bases). Trimming took off 7 bases at V and 4 bases at J, with 19 bases between the two ends. The CDR3 totals 15 residues. CDR1 is SGHVS, CDR2 FQNEAQ, per germline. The CDR3 loop is CASNPTEGVGETQYF. Written as DNA, the CDR3 is TGTGCCAGCAACCCTACAGAAGGGGTAGGAGAGACCCAGTACTTC.

The chain has TRBV19 and TRBJ2-1, with 8 bases matching TRBD2. V lost 9 bases to trimming and J lost 1 base; unmatched junction nucleotides: 8. This CDR3 is built from 15 residues. CDR1 is LNHDA, CDR2 SQIVND, per germline (reference sequence). The chain's CDR3 is CARLSGAGSYNEQFF. As DNA, the CDR3 is TGTGCCAGGCTTAGCGGGGCGGGGTCCTACAATGAGCAGTTCTTC. Full variable domain (outside the CDR3, taken from reference TRBV19 and TRBJ2-1): DGGITQSPKYLFRKEGQNVTLSCEQNLNHDAMYWYRQDPGQGLRLIYYSQIVNDFQKGDIAEGYSVSREKKESFPLTVTSAQKNPTAFYLCARLSGAGSYNEQFFGPGTRLTVL.

V and J are TRBV28 and TRBJ2-7; D is possibly TRBD2 (6 bases). Germline loops: CDR1 MDHEN, CDR2 SYDVKM. The CDR3 totals 15 residues. V dropped 6 bases and J dropped 5 bases, with 20 bases sitting between them. CDR3 region: CASRNMEGWRNEQYF. CDR3 nucleotide sequence: TGTGCCAGCAGGAATATGGAGGGGTGGAGGAACGAGCAGTACTTC.

The chain employs TRBV12-5 and TRBJ2-2; 7 bases fit TRBD1. The J segment lost 2 bases and the V segment lost 10 bases, leaving 7 bases of the junction unmatched. CDR1 is LGHNT and CDR2 is FRNRAP in the germline V gene. The CDR3 consists of 14 residues. The chain's CDR3 is CANRDSSNTGELFF. The CDR3 nucleotides read TGTGCTAATCGGGACAGTTCAAACACCGGGGAGCTGTTTTTT.